This T cell receptor beta chain was sequenced in a study of OX40 agonist ivuxolimab in advanced cancers. About the study: Dose-escalation patients suffered from hepatocellular carcinoma, melanoma, renal cell or head and neck cancer. A partial response was reached by three patients: one with hepatocellular carcinoma and two with cutaneous melanoma. Study results and limitations: Researchers did not establish what antigens the expanded peripheral T cells target. Some patients without response likewise showed low normalized clonal expansion.

This CDR3 has 13 residues. Between the trimmed V and J ends, which lost 5 bases and 5 bases, there was a span of 12 bases. Germline CDR1 reads SGHAT; CDR2 reads FQNNGV. In the case of this clone: The antigen remains undetermined.

The protocol was immunoSEQ multiplex PCR, while the TCRdb copy is restricted to in-frame clones and leaves out a portion. The sample records approximately 73,000 clones, roughly 90% being singletons. This receptor was obtained from an adult with an advanced solid tumor such as melanoma, head and neck, liver or kidney cancer. The sample consisted of CD4+ or CD8+ T cells sorted from blood, taken in a trial of the OX40 agonist ivuxolimab. The rearrangement links TRBV11-2 to TRBJ2-5; D is undetermined. CDR3 coding DNA: TGTGCCAGCAGCCGGTCGGGTACGGAGACCCAGTACTTC. Its translation is CASSRSGTETQYF.